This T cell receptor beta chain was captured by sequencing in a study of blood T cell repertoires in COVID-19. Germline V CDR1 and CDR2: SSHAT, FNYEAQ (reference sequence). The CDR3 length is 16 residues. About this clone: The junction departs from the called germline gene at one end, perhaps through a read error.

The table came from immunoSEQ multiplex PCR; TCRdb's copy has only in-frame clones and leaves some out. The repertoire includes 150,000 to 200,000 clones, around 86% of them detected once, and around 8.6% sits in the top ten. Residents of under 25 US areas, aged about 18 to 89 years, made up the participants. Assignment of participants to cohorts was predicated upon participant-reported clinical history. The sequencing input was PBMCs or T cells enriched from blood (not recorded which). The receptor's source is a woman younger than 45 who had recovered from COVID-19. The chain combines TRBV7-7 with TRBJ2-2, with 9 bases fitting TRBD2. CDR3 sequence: CASSLGTSRDTGELFF. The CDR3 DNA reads TGTGCTAGCAGCTTAGGGACTAGCAGAGACACCGGGGAGCTGTTTTTT.